These 32 T cell receptor beta chains originate from one sample sequenced in a study of blood T cell repertoires in COVID-19. TCRdb's table, derived via immunoSEQ multiplex PCR, lists solely in-frame clones and lacks some. This table has around 100,000 clones, approximately 93% appearing once. The source material was peripheral blood. These receptors were obtained from a man between 60 and 70 years old with acute or convalescent COVID-19.

This clone came up once. The chain is built from TRBV19 and TRBJ2-6; 7 bases fit TRBD2. The CDR3 extends over 18 amino acids. The germline V gene has CDR1 LNHDA and CDR2 SQIVND (reference sequence). With 5 bases clipped from V and 0 bases from J, the junction kept 10 bases outside the gene matches. CDR3 bases: TGTGCCAGTAGTCCCTACCAAGCGGGGCTCTCTGGGGCCAACGTCCTGACTTTC. Translated, it gives CASSPYQAGLSGANVLTF.

This CDR3 is CAGRGQGLNTEAFF. CDR3 sequence (DNA): TGTGCCGGGCGAGGACAGGGTTTGAACACTGAAGCTTTCTTT. V is TRBV2 and J is TRBJ1-1; the match to TRBD1 covers 8 bases. Germline V gives CDR1 SNHLY, CDR2 FYNNEI. The CDR3 extends over 14 amino acids. Losses at the gene ends were 11 bases for V and 0 bases for J; bases not matched to a gene: 8.

V is TRBV28 and J is TRBJ1-2, with a tentative D call TRBD1 (5 bases). The germline V gene encodes CDR1 MDHEN and CDR2 SYDVKM. The CDR3 sequence is 17 residues long. Trimming removed 6 bases at V and 0 bases at J, with 20 bases between. CDR3 nucleotide sequence: TGTGCCAGCAGGATAAGGGGTGGAACAGCATCTAACTATGGCTACACCTTC. Its translation: CASRIRGGTASNYGYTF.

The chain couples TRBV7-8 to TRBJ2-3; 7 positions match TRBD1. Trimming took 3 bases from V and 2 from J; bases not matched to a gene: 8. CDR1 and CDR2 (germline): SGHVS, FQNEAQ. The CDR3 is 16 amino acids. CDR3 sequence: CASSFRQGESTDTQYF. As DNA, the CDR3 is TGTGCCAGCAGCTTCCGACAGGGAGAATCCACAGATACGCAGTATTTT.

The chain joins TRBV7-7 to TRBJ2-7; possible D gene TRBD1, 5 bases. The CDR3 length is 16 residues. Germline V lookup: CDR1 SSHAT, CDR2 FNYEAQ (reference sequence). The V gene lost 0 bases and the J gene lost 6 bases, with 18 bases spanning the gap. CDR3 DNA: TGTGCCAGCAGCTTAGCCGTGGTTGGACAAGGAATCGAGCAGTACGTC. The encoded protein is CASSLAVVGQGIEQYV.

The chain links TRBV7-9 to TRBJ1-1, with D unresolved. CDR1 is SEHNR, CDR2 FQNEAQ, per germline (reference sequence). The CDR3 has 13 residues. Trimming stripped 8 bases from V and 1 base from J, with 11 bases between. The CDR3 here is CASGLGRNTEAFF. Written as DNA, the CDR3 is TGTGCCAGCGGCCTGGGCCGGAACACTGAAGCTTTCTTT. Full variable domain (outside the CDR3, taken from reference TRBV7-9 and TRBJ1-1): DTGVSQNPRHKITKRGQNVTFRCDPISEHNRLYWYRQTLGQGPEFLTYFQNEAQLEKSRLLSDRFSAERPKGSFSTLEIQRTEQGDSAMYLCASGLGRNTEAFFGQGTRLTVV.

This rearrangement joins TRBV5-1 to TRBJ2-1; TRBD2 matches at 9 bases. CDR1 SGHRS and CDR2 YFSETQ come from the germline V gene. The CDR3 loop spans 20 amino acids. V gave up 2 bases and J gave up 1 base; unmatched junction bases: 16. DNA of the CDR3: TGCGCCAGCAGCTTAAGGCTAGCGGGACGAAACATAGCATCCTACAATGAGCAGTTCTTC. This codes for CASSLRLAGRNIASYNEQFF.

This chain connects TRBV24-1 to TRBJ2-3; D not certain. Trimming removed 5 bases at V and 4 bases at J, with 15 bases between. CDR3 size: 15 residues. CDR1 and CDR2 (germline): KGHDR, SFDVKD. The CDR3 DNA is TGTGCCACCAGTGTTCCGGTGCTTTTTGCAGATACGCAGTATTTT. It specifies CATSVPVLFADTQYF.

The chain has TRBV3-1 (or the pseudogene TRBV3-2) and TRBJ2-1, with a weak D call TRBD2 (7 bases). Germline values: CDR1 LGHDT, CDR2 YNNKEL (reference sequence). The CDR3 sequence is 14 residues long. Between the trimmed V and J ends, which lost 0 bases and 9 bases, there was a span of 12 bases. The CDR3: CASSQDRGAGEQFF. CDR3 DNA sequence: TGTGCCAGCAGCCAAGATCGGGGGGCGGGTGAGCAGTTCTTC.

The CDR3: CASRDRGAYEQYV. CDR3 nucleotide sequence: TGTGCCAGCCGGGACAGGGGTGCCTACGAGCAGTACGTC. The chain carries TRBV15 and TRBJ2-7; 10 bases map to TRBD1. V shed 10 bases and J 2 bases; nucleotides not matched to a gene: 5. Germline CDR1 LNHNV, CDR2 YYDKDF (reference sequence). CDR3 length equals 13 residues.

The genes are TRBV19 and TRBJ2-3; 11 bases fit TRBD2. The CDR3 is made up of 18 amino acids. The germline CDR1 and CDR2 sequences are LNHDA and SQIVND (reference sequence). V shed 9 bases, J shed 4 bases, and the junction held 18 bases outside the gene matches. CDR3 in DNA: TGTGCCAGCGCTACTTGGGGACTACTAGCGGGAGAGTCAGATACGCAGTATTTT. This codes for CASATWGLLAGESDTQYF. The full variable domain, with the rest looked up from reference TRBV19 and TRBJ2-3, is DGGITQSPKYLFRKEGQNVTLSCEQNLNHDAMYWYRQDPGQGLRLIYYSQIVNDFQKGDIAEGYSVSREKKESFPLTVTSAQKNPTAFYLCASATWGLLAGESDTQYFGPGTRLTVL.

This sequence joins TRBV3-1 (or the pseudogene TRBV3-2) and TRBJ2-7; TRBD1 matches at 11 bases. The CDR3 runs to 16 residues. Unmatched junction bases numbered 13, after V lost 5 bases and J lost 7 bases. Germline V gives CDR1 LGHDT, CDR2 YNNKEL (reference sequence). The CDR3 spells CASSSRTGQGVLEQYV. The CDR3 coding sequence is TGTGCCAGCAGCTCACGAACGGGACAGGGGGTGCTTGAGCAGTACGTC.

The chain is built from TRBV12-3 or TRBV12-4 and TRBJ1-1; the match to TRBD1 covers 8 bases. Germline trimming cut 10 bases from V and 0 bases from J; bases unmatched to any gene: 4. This CDR3 region has 13 residues. CDR3 DNA sequence: TGTGCCACAAGACAGGGGTTGAACACTGAAGCTTTCTTT. Amino acid sequence: CATRQGLNTEAFF.

The V and J genes are TRBV7-8 and TRBJ2-1; D perhaps matches TRBD2 (5 bases). Germline V gene sequence: CDR1 SGHVS, CDR2 FQNEAQ. The germline V and J ends were trimmed by 3 bases and 7 bases, with 13 bases remaining between them. The CDR3 consists of 14 residues. CDR3 loop: CASSFPGSVNEQFF. The CDR3 DNA follows: TGTGCCAGCAGCTTTCCGGGATCAGTAAATGAGCAGTTCTTC.

The V gene is TRBV30, the J gene TRBJ1-3; unclear D gene. Germline V gene data show CDR1 as GTSNPN and CDR2 as SVGIG (reference sequence). Trimming left V 0 bases short and J 0 bases short, with 15 bases between. The CDR3 runs to 17 residues. CDR3 DNA sequence: TGTGCCTGGAGTGTACCCTTTGGGCACCGCTCTGGAAACACCATATATTTT. As protein: CAWSVPFGHRSGNTIYF.

V is TRBV5-1 and J is TRBJ1-1; TRBD1 matches at 7 bases. Germline CDR1 and CDR2: SGHRS and YFSETQ. V was clipped by 4 bases and J by 5 bases; unmatched bases: 8. The CDR3 covers 14 residues. The CDR3: CASSRDRAGTEAFF. Here the CDR3 DNA reads TGCGCCAGCAGCCGTGACAGGGCTGGGACTGAAGCTTTCTTT.

The V call is TRBV7-3, the J call TRBJ2-1; TRBD2 aligns across 8 bases. V lost 1 base and J lost 10; bases outside the gene matches: 9. CDR1 is SGHTA, CDR2 FQGTGA, per germline. This CDR3 contains 15 residues. The DNA of the CDR3 is TGTGCCAGCAGCTTAAGCCCGGGAGGGCCGGGGGAGCAGTTCTTC. It translates to CASSLSPGGPGEQFF.

This rearrangement joins TRBV5-1 to TRBJ2-5; TRBD1 aligns across 7 bases. With V trimmed by 4 bases and J by 5 bases, 8 bases remained unmatched. The CDR3 covers 14 residues. From germline, CDR1 is SGHRS and CDR2 YFSETQ. CDR3: CASSQQGTTETQYF. CDR3 sequence (DNA): TGCGCCAGCAGCCAACAGGGGACGACGGAGACCCAGTACTTC.

The J gene is TRBJ1-4, the V gene TRBV23-1; D not certain. TRBV23-1 is noted as an ORF with a role that remains uncertain. There are 19 residues in the CDR3. V lost 2 bases to trimming and J lost 2 bases, with 21 bases between them. The CDR3 is CASSQKSRLCLSTNEKLFF. The CDR3 DNA sequence: TGCGCCAGCAGTCAAAAAAGTCGACTTTGCCTCTCGACTAATGAAAAACTGTTTTTT.

The gene calls are TRBV5-1 and TRBJ2-7; 8 bases line up with TRBD2. Trimming removed 3 bases from V and 4 bases from J; junction bases left unmatched: 9. Germline V gene sequence: CDR1 SGHRS, CDR2 YFSETQ. The CDR3 has 15 amino acids. The DNA for the CDR3 is TGCGCCAGCAGCTGGACCGCGGGGGGAGTTTACGAGCAGTACTTC. Translated, it gives CASSWTAGGVYEQYF.

The rearrangement links TRBV29-1 to TRBJ2-2; D is ambiguous. This CDR3 comprises 11 residues. Germline CDR1 and CDR2: SQVTM and ANQGSEA. Trimming left V 6 bases short and J 3 bases short, with 5 bases between. The CDR3 bases are TGCAGCGTCCGGGACACCGGGGAGCTGTTTTTT. It yields the protein CSVRDTGELFF.

The chain has TRBV5-1 and TRBJ1-1; TRBD1 agrees at 8 bases. Germline V gives CDR1 SGHRS, CDR2 YFSETQ. CDR3 length: 14 amino acids. V trimming: 4 bases; J trimming: 5 bases; junction bases outside the gene matches: 7. Here the CDR3 reads CASSITGGWTEAFF. DNA of the CDR3: TGCGCCAGCAGCATCACAGGGGGATGGACTGAAGCTTTCTTT.

V gene TRBV21-1 combines with J gene TRBJ2-1; the table names TRBD2, a call not compared with the DNA. TRBV21-1 is a pseudogene. This CDR3 region has 17 residues. The chain's CDR3 is CASSKASARASSTEQFF. CDR3 coding DNA: TGTGCCAGCAGCAAAGCTTCCGCCCGAGCATCTAGCACTGAGCAGTTCTTC.

The rearrangement joins TRBV7-2 to TRBJ2-1, with 10 bases that match TRBD2. The germline V gene has CDR1 SGHTA and CDR2 FQGNSA. J gave up 1 base and V 4 bases, and 1 base lay outside the gene matches. The CDR3 consists of 15 residues. Here the CDR3 DNA reads TGTGCCAGCAGCTGGACTAGCGGTTCCTACAATGAGCAGTTCTTC. The encoded protein is CASSWTSGSYNEQFF.

This clone appeared a single time. J is TRBJ2-2 and V is TRBV12-3 or TRBV12-4; D is undetermined. Between the trimmed V and J ends, which lost 6 bases and 2 bases, there was a span of 7 bases. The CDR3 sequence is 13 residues long. For the CDR3, the DNA is TGTGCCAGCAGAATTTTAAACACCGGGGAGCTGTTTTTT. It specifies CASRILNTGELFF.

This clone was picked up one time. The chain combines TRBV24-1 with TRBJ2-5; perhaps TRBD2 as D (5 bases). CDR1 and CDR2 (germline): KGHDR, SFDVKD. Between the trimmed V and J ends, which lost 7 bases and 5 bases, there was a span of 13 bases. This CDR3 has 13 residues. CDR3 loop: CATRPGGGETQYF. DNA of the CDR3: TGTGCCACCAGGCCTGGAGGCGGCGAGACCCAGTACTTC.

V usage is TRBV19 and J usage is TRBJ2-7, with 7 bases lining up with TRBD2. The germline V gene has CDR1 LNHDA and CDR2 SQIVND (reference sequence). Losses at the gene ends were 4 bases for V and 5 bases for J; bases not matched to a gene: 5. The CDR3 is 13 residues long. For the CDR3, the DNA is TGTGCCAGTAGTAATCAGCGGGAACACGAGCAGTACTTC. Protein: CASSNQREHEQYF.

This chain uses TRBV19 with TRBJ2-6; D might be TRBD2 (6 bases). Trimming took off 6 bases at V and 0 bases at J, with 15 bases between the two ends. The CDR3 is made up of 17 amino acids. The germline V gene encodes CDR1 LNHDA and CDR2 SQIVND (reference sequence). CDR3 DNA sequence: TGTGCCAGTAGGCGGGACCGGATTAACTCTGGGGCCAACGTCCTGACTTTC. Residues: CASRRDRINSGANVLTF. The variable domain in full, with the rest retrieved from reference TRBV19 and TRBJ2-6, is DGGITQSPKYLFRKEGQNVTLSCEQNLNHDAMYWYRQDPGQGLRLIYYSQIVNDFQKGDIAEGYSVSREKKESFPLTVTSAQKNPTAFYLCASRRDRINSGANVLTFGAGSRLTVL.

The chain carries TRBV30 and TRBJ2-1; perhaps TRBD2 as D (6 bases). The CDR3 has 14 amino acids. With 3 bases removed from V and 4 bases from J, the gap between germline ends came to 13 bases. Germline values: CDR1 GTSNPN, CDR2 SVGIG (reference sequence). The CDR3 coding sequence is TGTGCCTGGAGGCTGACTAGTTCGTACAATGAGCAGTTCTTC. This encodes CAWRLTSSYNEQFF.

The CDR3 bases are TGTGCCAGCAGTAGGTCCCCCCGGGGGGGCACTGAAGCTTTCTTT. Its protein product is CASSRSPRGGTEAFF. The rearrangement joins TRBV6-5 to TRBJ1-1, with D perhaps TRBD1 (5 bases). Germline CDR1 MNHEY, CDR2 SVGAGI. CDR3 size: 15 residues. Trimming took off 5 bases at V and 4 bases at J, with 17 bases between the two ends.

This sequence joins TRBV24-1 and TRBJ2-3; 14 bases match TRBD2. This CDR3 comprises 17 residues. Germline-derived CDR1 and CDR2 are KGHDR and SFDVKD. With V trimmed by 3 bases and J by 3 bases, 4 bases remained unmatched. DNA of the CDR3: TGTGCCACCAGTGATCCCGGGACTAGCGGGAGAACAGATACGCAGTATTTT. Translation: CATSDPGTSGRTDTQYF.

V is TRBV18 and J is TRBJ2-7, with D possibly matching TRBD1 (6 bases). Trimming removed 6 bases from V and 4 bases from J, with 22 bases in between. Germline values: CDR1 KGHSH, CDR2 LQKENI. The CDR3 consists of 16 residues. The CDR3 nucleotides read TGTGCCAGCTCGACCCTCCCCCGGGACAAAGGGTACGAGCAGTACTTC. Translation: CASSTLPRDKGYEQYF.